Presented here are 18 T cell receptor beta chains from one specimen sequenced in a study of blood T cells in healthy people across ages. The second PCR ran about 7 to 12 cycles with a sample-barcoded 5' primer and J-beta primers. Via MiXCR, TCRdb re-called the 5' RACE reads, giving one row per CDR3 protein. The table includes about 680,000 distinct CDR3 sequences, about 52% detected once. The sample was blood. The source of these receptors is a woman in her sixties in good health.

The chain uses TRBV5-1 and TRBJ2-5; no definite D call. The ends were cut back, 0 bases at V and 2 bases at J, with 8 bases in the middle. This CDR3 spans 14 amino acids. Germline V gene data show CDR1 as SGHRS and CDR2 as YFSETQ. CDR3 protein: CASSLGDKQETQYF. The CDR3 bases are TGCGCCAGCAGCTTGGGAGACAAACAAGAGACCCAGTACTTC.

This clonotype occurred once. V usage is TRBV28 and J usage is TRBJ2-1, with 7 nucleotides matching TRBD1. CDR3 length: 15 residues. V was clipped by 6 bases and J by 0 bases; unmatched bases: 5. Germline CDR1 is MDHEN and CDR2 is SYDVKM. The CDR3 loop is CASRSGTASYNEQFF. The CDR3 nucleotides read TGTGCCAGCAGGTCCGGGACAGCCTCCTACAATGAGCAGTTCTTC.

This clonotype was seen a few times. The V and J genes are TRBV6-2 or TRBV6-3 and TRBJ2-5; 8 positions agree with TRBD1. CDR1 is MNHEY, CDR2 SVGEGT, per germline. The CDR3 extends over 15 amino acids. The V and J ends lost 7 bases and 4 bases, in that order; junction bases with no gene match: 11. The CDR3 nucleotides are TGTGCCAGCAATCCAACCGGGACAGGAAGAGAGACCCAGTACTTC. Amino acids: CASNPTGTGRETQYF.

This clonotype turned up a few times. The chain carries TRBV20-1 and TRBJ1-1; TRBD1 might be the D (6 bases). The CDR3 sequence is 15 residues long. CDR1 and CDR2 from the germline V gene are DFQATT and SNEGSKA (reference sequence). Trimming shortened V by 0 bases and J by 0 bases, and 11 bases separated the two germline ends. In nucleotides, the CDR3 is TGCAGTGCTAGAGATCCGGGGACATTGAACACTGAAGCTTTCTTT. Its protein is CSARDPGTLNTEAFF.

The chain is built from TRBV7-2 and TRBJ2-3, with 13 bases identical to TRBD2. This CDR3 region has 19 residues. The V segment lost 5 bases and the J segment 1 base; nucleotides outside the gene matches: 12. Germline assignment: CDR1 SGHTA and CDR2 FQGNSA. The CDR3 DNA follows: TGTGCCAGCAGCCTGACTAGCGGGAGGACCGGTCGACGCACAGATACGCAGTATTTT. Its protein is CASSLTSGRTGRRTDTQYF.

The chain employs TRBV24-1 and TRBJ2-1; no clear D. The germline gives CDR1 KGHDR, CDR2 SFDVKD. This CDR3 contains 12 residues. The V and J ends lost 4 bases and 8 bases respectively, with 8 bases between them. The CDR3 DNA follows: TGTGCCACCAGTGAGCAAGGAGATGAGCAGTTCTTC. Its translation: CATSEQGDEQFF.

The V and J genes are TRBV7-9 and TRBJ2-7, with D possibly being TRBD1 (6 bases). Trimming took off 8 bases at V and 10 bases at J, with 21 bases between the two ends. CDR1 is SEHNR, CDR2 FQNEAQ, per germline (reference sequence). CDR3 length equals 13 residues. In DNA, the CDR3 is TGTGCCAGCGAGGGGGAAACCAAAAACGTTCAGTACTTC. It specifies CASEGETKNVQYF.

The genes are TRBV20-1 and TRBJ2-6; a possible D gene is TRBD1 (5 bases). V was clipped by 3 bases and J by 0 bases, with 12 bases between them. The CDR3 length is 16 residues. The V gene's germline CDR1 is DFQATT and CDR2 SNEGSKA (reference sequence). This CDR3 reads CSARPRQTSGANVLTF. CDR3 nucleotides: TGCAGTGCTAGGCCGAGACAGACCTCTGGGGCCAACGTCCTGACTTTC.

The chain couples TRBV11-2 to TRBJ1-2; D possibly corresponds to TRBD1 (5 bases). V dropped 4 bases and J dropped 5 bases, with 23 bases sitting between them. The CDR3 loop spans 17 amino acids. Germline CDR1 reads SGHAT; CDR2 reads FQNNGV. The CDR3 DNA follows: TGTGCCAGCAGCTCTACAATACGAGGGGTGACCCCTTATGGCTACACCTTC. The encoded protein is CASSSTIRGVTPYGYTF.

V gene TRBV11-2 combines with J gene TRBJ1-1, with D possibly TRBD1 on 6 matching bases. V lost 5 bases to trimming and J lost 7 bases, with 14 bases between them. CDR1 is SGHAT, CDR2 FQNNGV, per germline. This CDR3 comprises 13 residues. The CDR3 here is CASSQTGWFEAFF. CDR3 in DNA: TGTGCCAGCAGCCAAACAGGGTGGTTTGAAGCTTTCTTT.

The J gene is TRBJ2-3, the V gene TRBV10-3; TRBD2 aligns across 7 bases. Trimming cost V 10 bases and J 6 bases; bases outside gene matches: 10. CDR3 length: 13 amino acids. Germline V CDR1 and CDR2: ENHRY, SYGVKD. The CDR3 coding sequence is TGTGCCACAATCCACGGACTAGAGGATACGCAGTATTTT. It specifies CATIHGLEDTQYF.

Only a few counts were recorded for this clonotype. The rearrangement joins TRBV7-2 to TRBJ2-3; possible D gene TRBD2, 6 bases. CDR1 SGHTA and CDR2 FQGNSA come from the germline V gene. The CDR3 has 15 residues. V lost 5 bases to trimming and J lost 7 bases, with 19 bases between them. The CDR3 DNA is TGTGCCAGCAGCGGTGGGAGGACGACCCGAAATACGCAGTATTTT. Amino acid sequence: CASSGGRTTRNTQYF.

This clonotype was detected many times. The chain joins TRBV20-1 to TRBJ2-7; maybe TRBD1 (6 bases). The V and J ends lost 0 bases and 5 bases respectively, with 14 bases between them. The CDR3 spans 14 residues. The germline V gene encodes CDR1 DFQATT and CDR2 SNEGSKA (reference sequence). This CDR3 reads CSARDTQGSHEQYF. DNA for the CDR3: TGCAGTGCTAGAGATACGCAGGGGTCCCACGAGCAGTACTTC.

This clonotype was seen only a few times. The chain links TRBV7-2 to TRBJ2-2, with D hard to call. Trimming left V 3 bases short and J 8 bases short, with 16 bases between. Germline V gives CDR1 SGHTA, CDR2 FQGNSA. The CDR3 contains 15 residues. The CDR3 coding sequence is TGTGCCAGCAGCTTTTCGAGTTTGAGTCTGGGGGAGCTGTTTTTT. Encoded protein: CASSFSSLSLGELFF.

V usage is TRBV29-1 and J usage is TRBJ2-1; 11 nucleotides match TRBD2. V was pared by 0 bases and J by 1 base, with 8 bases of the junction left unmatched. Germline lookup yields CDR1 SQVTM and CDR2 ANQGSEA. The CDR3 is 18 amino acids. The CDR3 nucleotides are TGCAGCGTTGAAGATCAACTAGCGGGAGAAAATTCCTACAATGAGCAGTTCTTC. The encoded protein is CSVEDQLAGENSYNEQFF.

V and J are TRBV27 and TRBJ2-7, with 8 positions matching TRBD1. Germline V CDR1 and CDR2: MNHEY, SMNVEV (reference sequence). V lost 8 bases, J lost 3 bases, and 9 bases stayed unmatched. The CDR3 is 14 residues long. CDR3 sequence reads: CASRRGLYFYEQYF. The CDR3 coding sequence is TGTGCCAGCCGCAGGGGGCTTTATTTCTACGAGCAGTACTTC.

To note about this clonotype: Given a much more abundant clone one base away, this may be a read error. CDR3 residues: CSVATSGTGEQYF. CDR3 bases: TGCAGCGTTGCGACTAGCGGGACTGGCGAGCAGTACTTC. The V and J genes are TRBV29-1 and TRBJ2-4; 11 bases agree with TRBD2. The DNA end is more similar to TRBJ2-7, so the J call may be wrong. The CDR3 extends over 13 amino acids. From germline, CDR1 is SQVTM and CDR2 ANQGSEA.

This sequence joins TRBV7-2 and TRBJ1-2; D is ambiguous. The CDR3 has 13 amino acids. Germline CDR1 SGHTA, CDR2 FQGNSA. Trimming pared 0 bases from V and 8 bases from J, leaving 10 bases between. The CDR3 sequence is CASSLATTYGYTF. The CDR3 bases are TGTGCCAGCAGCTTAGCCACGACGTACGGCTACACCTTC.